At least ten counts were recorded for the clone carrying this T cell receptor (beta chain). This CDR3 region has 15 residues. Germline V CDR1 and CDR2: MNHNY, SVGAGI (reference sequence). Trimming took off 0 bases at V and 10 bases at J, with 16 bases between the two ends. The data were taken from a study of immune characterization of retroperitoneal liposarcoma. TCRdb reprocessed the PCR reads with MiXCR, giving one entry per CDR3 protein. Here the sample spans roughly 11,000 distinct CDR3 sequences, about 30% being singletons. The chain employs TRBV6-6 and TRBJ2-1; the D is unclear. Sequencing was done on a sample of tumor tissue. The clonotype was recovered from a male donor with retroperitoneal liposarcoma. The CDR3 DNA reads TGTGCCAGCAGTTACTCGCCAGCCCGAGATTACGAGCAGTTCTTC. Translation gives CASSYSPARDYEQFF.